Below are 31 T cell receptor beta chains sequenced from a single sample in a study of radiotherapy plus CTLA-4 blockade in lung cancer. Some clones are missing from TCRdb's copy, which holds only in-frame ones; the method was immunoSEQ multiplex PCR. In the table there are 90,000 to 100,000 clones, 82% of which are singletons. The source was peripheral blood, collected from a patient treated with radiotherapy plus ipilimumab. The receptors were gathered from a human donor with non-small cell lung cancer that progressed on radiotherapy plus ipilimumab.

The CDR3 protein is CASTSRETQYF. The CDR3 bases are TGTGCCAGTACGTCGCGGGAGACCCAGTACTTC. The genes are TRBV19 and TRBJ2-5; D is unclear. CDR3 size: 11 residues. Germline V gene data show CDR1 as LNHDA and CDR2 as SQIVND (reference sequence). Trimming removed 7 bases from V and 5 bases from J, with 8 bases in between.

The chain is built from TRBV29-1 and TRBJ1-2; 12 bases are shared with TRBD1. The CDR3 consists of 18 residues. V lost 1 base to trimming and J lost 3 bases; unmatched junction nucleotides: 12. The germline CDR1 and CDR2 sequences are SQVTM and ANQGSEA. The CDR3 DNA follows: TGCAGCGTTGAAGGGGCCGGGACAGGGGGCGTCGGCGACTATGGCTACACCTTC. This sequence encodes CSVEGAGTGGVGDYGYTF.

This chain connects TRBV5-6 to TRBJ1-5; 7 nucleotides match TRBD1. J lost 0 bases, V lost 1 base, and 4 bases had no gene match. The germline gives CDR1 SGHDT, CDR2 YYEEEE. The CDR3 contains 16 residues. The CDR3 loop reads CASSLWGTDSNQPQHF. The CDR3 DNA follows: TGTGCCAGCAGCTTGTGGGGGACAGATAGCAATCAGCCCCAGCATTTT.

The chain uses TRBV28 and TRBJ1-2; D call uncertain. Per the germline V gene, CDR1 is MDHEN and CDR2 is SYDVKM. This CDR3 spans 14 amino acids. V dropped 1 base and J dropped 4 bases, with 10 bases sitting between them. For the CDR3, the DNA is TGTGCCAGCAGTTTATCAGGCGTCGGCTATGGCTACACCTTC. Its translation: CASSLSGVGYGYTF.

This clone showed up just a few times. The V gene is TRBV7-9, the J gene TRBJ2-5; no clear D gene. V lost 4 bases and J lost 1, with 10 bases in between. CDR1 is SEHNR and CDR2 is FQNEAQ in the germline V gene (reference sequence). The CDR3 runs 14 residues. CDR3 loop: CASSSVTGQETQYF. The CDR3 region has the DNA TGTGCCAGCAGCTCGGTGACCGGCCAAGAGACCCAGTACTTC.

This rearrangement joins TRBV6-5 to TRBJ1-5, with 8 nucleotides matching TRBD1. Germline V lookup: CDR1 MNHEY, CDR2 SVGAGI. V dropped 6 bases and J dropped 4; count of bases not matched to a gene: 2. The CDR3 contains 13 residues. CDR3: CASRRTGNQPQHF. Written as DNA, the CDR3 is TGTGCCAGCAGACGGACAGGGAATCAGCCCCAGCATTTT.

The chain uses TRBV5-1 and TRBJ2-5, with TRBD1 identical over 7 bases. Losses at the gene ends were 0 bases for V and 0 bases for J; bases not matched to a gene: 11. Germline V gene sequence: CDR1 SGHRS, CDR2 YFSETQ. The CDR3 is made up of 18 amino acids. The CDR3 DNA reads as TGCGCCAGCAGCTTGGGACAGGGTTGGGCCGGGAACCAAGAGACCCAGTACTTC. Amino acid sequence: CASSLGQGWAGNQETQYF.

The chain has TRBV7-9 and TRBJ2-1, with a tentative D call TRBD2 (5 bases). Germline CDR1 is SEHNR and CDR2 is FQNEAQ (reference sequence). Deletions cut 6 bases from V and 6 bases from J, with 12 bases between. There are 13 residues in the CDR3. The CDR3 reads CASRRLAGNEQFF. CDR3 nucleotides: TGTGCCAGCAGGCGGCTAGCTGGCAATGAGCAGTTCTTC.

The genes are TRBV28 and TRBJ1-2; no clear D gene. V lost 5 bases and J 4 bases, leaving 14 bases between the germline ends. There are 14 residues in the CDR3. The germline V gene has CDR1 MDHEN and CDR2 SYDVKM. The CDR3 DNA sequence: TGTGCCAGCAGTCCGGGTCTTAACGTCTATGGCTACACCTTC. Protein product: CASSPGLNVYGYTF.

The rearrangement joins TRBV27 to TRBJ2-3, with TRBD1 matching over 12 bases. The germline V gene encodes CDR1 MNHEY and CDR2 SMNVEV (reference sequence). The CDR3 spans 19 residues. V dropped 4 bases and J dropped 4; count of bases not matched to a gene: 15. The CDR3 nucleotides are TGTGCCAGCAGTTCCGGGACAGGGGGCTTACTAGCGGTCCCAGATACGCAGTATTTT. Translated, it gives CASSSGTGGLLAVPDTQYF.

The chain recombines TRBV2 with TRBJ1-5; 8 bases agree with TRBD1. Germline CDR1 and CDR2: SNHLY and FYNNEI. V gave up 2 bases and J gave up 4 bases; unmatched junction bases: 4. The CDR3 totals 15 residues. CDR3 region: CASSENRGYNQPQHF. DNA of the CDR3: TGTGCCAGCAGTGAAAACAGGGGGTATAATCAGCCCCAGCATTTT.

This clone was seen only a few times. The chain combines TRBV18 with TRBJ2-7; no reliable D call. The V end lost 3 bases, the J end lost 2 bases, and 8 bases lay between the germline ends. This CDR3 spans 13 amino acids. Germline loops: CDR1 KGHSH, CDR2 LQKENI. The CDR3 DNA reads as TGTGCCAGCTCACCTTCCGAGACCTACGAGCAGTACTTC. It specifies CASSPSETYEQYF.

This clone has only a few counts. J is TRBJ2-2 and V is TRBV5-1, with a tentative D call TRBD1 (6 bases). The V and J ends lost 5 bases and 6 bases respectively, with 17 bases between them. The CDR3 has 15 residues. Germline loops: CDR1 SGHRS, CDR2 YFSETQ. Here the CDR3 DNA reads TGCGCCAGCAGTATTGTGCAGGGGTTCTCCGGGGAGCTGTTTTTT. Translated, it gives CASSIVQGFSGELFF.

This chain uses TRBV5-4 with TRBJ1-1; maybe TRBD1 (5 bases). The CDR3 runs to 13 residues. Trimming pared 4 bases from V and 11 bases from J, leaving 18 bases between. Per the germline V gene, CDR1 is SGHNT and CDR2 is YYREEE (reference sequence). The CDR3 sequence: CASSPGTSGMAFF. For the CDR3, the DNA is TGTGCCAGCAGCCCCGGGACTTCGGGGATGGCTTTCTTT.

The rearrangement uses TRBV2 and TRBJ2-1, with 13 bases matching TRBD2. V lost 5 bases and J lost 4; bases outside the gene matches: 8. The CDR3 is 17 residues long. Germline V gives CDR1 SNHLY, CDR2 FYNNEI. CDR3 protein: CASSYSGLAGVYNEQFF. For the CDR3, the DNA is TGTGCCAGCAGTTATTCCGGACTAGCGGGAGTTTACAATGAGCAGTTCTTC.

This clone showed up just a few times. The rearrangement joins TRBV7-6 to TRBJ2-5; 14 nucleotides agree with TRBD2. Losses at the gene ends were 5 bases for V and 1 base for J; bases not matched to a gene: 9. This CDR3 region has 18 residues. Germline CDR1 SGHVS, CDR2 FNYEAQ. The CDR3 nucleotides read TGTGCCAGCAGCCCTACCGGGACTAGCGGGAGTGGCCAAGAGACCCAGTACTTC. As protein: CASSPTGTSGSGQETQYF.

The chain carries TRBV19 and TRBJ1-5, with D possibly TRBD1 on 5 matching bases. The length of the CDR3 is 16 residues. From germline, CDR1 is LNHDA and CDR2 SQIVND (reference sequence). The V end was cut by 3 bases, the J end by 0 bases, with 12 bases between. CDR3: CASSIRAGYSNQPQHF. CDR3 bases: TGTGCCAGTAGTATCAGGGCAGGCTATAGCAATCAGCCCCAGCATTTT.

V and J are TRBV2 and TRBJ1-3; 7 nucleotides agree with TRBD1. The V segment lost 7 bases and the J segment 3 bases; nucleotides outside the gene matches: 9. The length of the CDR3 is 15 residues. Looked up from germline, CDR1 is SNHLY and CDR2 is FYNNEI. The CDR3 here is CASKTGRSFGNTIYF. For the CDR3, the DNA is TGTGCCAGCAAGACAGGGCGCTCATTTGGAAACACCATATATTTT. Using reference TRBV2 and TRBJ1-3 for the parts outside the CDR3, the full variable domain is EPEVTQTPSHQVTQMGQEVILRCVPISNHLYFYWYRQILGQKVEFLVSFYNNEISEKSEIFDDQFSVERPDGSNFTLKIRSTKLEDSAMYFCASKTGRSFGNTIYFGEGSWLTVV.

This clone was picked up a small number of times. The rearrangement joins TRBV9 to TRBJ1-2, with D possibly matching TRBD1 (5 bases). CDR1 and CDR2 from the germline V gene are SGDLS and YYNGEE. V dropped 4 bases and J dropped 4 bases, with 14 bases sitting between them. The CDR3 spans 14 residues. The CDR3 sequence: CASSTTGTAYGYTF. For the CDR3, the DNA is TGTGCCAGCAGCACAACCGGGACGGCCTATGGCTACACCTTC.

J is TRBJ1-4 and V is TRBV9; D possibly corresponds to TRBD1 (5 bases). Trimming removed 0 bases at V and 3 bases at J, with 9 bases between. This CDR3 has 15 residues. The germline CDR1 and CDR2 sequences are SGDLS and YYNGEE. The CDR3 here is CASSVAGTPNEKLFF. DNA for the CDR3: TGTGCCAGCAGCGTAGCAGGGACGCCTAATGAAAAACTGTTTTTT.

This clone turned up a few times. The chain is built from TRBV27 and TRBJ1-5; D is ambiguous. The CDR3 is made up of 12 amino acids. V dropped 5 bases and J dropped 10 bases, with 12 bases sitting between them. Looked up from germline, CDR1 is MNHEY and CDR2 is SMNVEV (reference sequence). CDR3 sequence: CASSRPEGPQHF. The CDR3 DNA is TGTGCCAGCAGTCGACCGGAGGGACCCCAGCATTTT.

The V gene is TRBV11-3, the J gene TRBJ2-2; no clear D gene. Germline assignment: CDR1 SGHNT and CDR2 YENEEA. Deletions cut 2 bases from V and 2 bases from J, with 6 bases between. CDR3 length equals 14 residues. The CDR3 protein is CASSLTANTGELFF. Here the CDR3 DNA reads TGTGCCAGCAGCTTAACGGCTAACACCGGGGAGCTGTTTTTT.

The J gene is TRBJ2-7, the V gene TRBV27, with TRBD2 matching 14 bases. CDR1 and CDR2 (germline): MNHEY, SMNVEV (reference sequence). The CDR3 is made up of 13 amino acids. The trim removed 10 bases at V and 3 bases at J, leaving 2 bases unmatched. Here the CDR3 reads CATGTSGSYEQYF. DNA for the CDR3: TGTGCCACAGGGACTAGCGGGAGCTACGAGCAGTACTTC.

The genes are TRBV19 and TRBJ1-5; a possible D gene is TRBD1 (5 bases). CDR3 size: 16 residues. Germline V lookup: CDR1 LNHDA, CDR2 SQIVND (reference sequence). Trimming took 4 bases from V and 0 from J, leaving 13 bases between them. CDR3 nucleotide sequence: TGTGCCAGTAGTACTAGGGCAGGGCTTAGCAATCAGCCCCAGCATTTT. Residues: CASSTRAGLSNQPQHF.

J is TRBJ1-1 and V is TRBV19; 7 bases are shared with TRBD1. Germline CDR1 reads LNHDA; CDR2 reads SQIVND (reference sequence). The CDR3 is 15 residues long. Trimming removed 4 bases from V and 1 base from J; junction bases left unmatched: 6. The CDR3, as DNA: TGTGCCAGTAGTACCGCCCGACAGGGGAACACTGAAGCTTTCTTT. Protein product: CASSTARQGNTEAFF.

The chain links TRBV5-4 to TRBJ1-3; a possible D gene is TRBD1 (5 bases). Trimming took off 1 base at V and 0 bases at J, with 11 bases between the two ends. Germline assignment: CDR1 SGHNT and CDR2 YYREEE (reference sequence). There are 16 residues in the CDR3. CDR3 loop: CASSLPGSGSGNTIYF. CDR3 bases: TGTGCCAGCAGCTTGCCAGGGTCTGGCTCTGGAAACACCATATATTTT.

This clone was counted a few times. This chain connects TRBV7-6 to TRBJ2-2, with D unresolved. Germline values: CDR1 SGHVS, CDR2 FNYEAQ. Trimming pared 4 bases from V and 7 bases from J, leaving 10 bases between. This CDR3 has 13 amino acids. The CDR3 here is CASSSSIGGELFF. In nucleotides, the CDR3 is TGTGCCAGCAGCTCCAGTATTGGCGGGGAGCTGTTTTTT.

This clone was observed once. The chain employs TRBV5-1 and TRBJ2-3; 12 bases map to TRBD2. Trimming removed 4 bases from V and 2 bases from J; junction bases left unmatched: 5. The CDR3 has 16 amino acids. Germline CDR1 SGHRS, CDR2 YFSETQ. In DNA, the CDR3 is TGCGCCAGCAGCCCAGGACTAGCGGGAAACACAGATACGCAGTATTTT. This gives the protein CASSPGLAGNTDTQYF.

V is TRBV5-6 and J is TRBJ2-7; D gene ambiguous. The V end lost 0 bases, the J end lost 0 bases, and 7 bases lay between the germline ends. Germline V gene lookup returns CDR1 SGHDT and CDR2 YYEEEE. The CDR3 consists of 14 residues. The CDR3 nucleotides read TGTGCCAGCAGCTTGGTACCAGACTCCTACGAGCAGTACTTC. Its protein is CASSLVPDSYEQYF.

This chain joins TRBV5-1 and TRBJ2-3, with 8 bases identical to TRBD1. J was trimmed by 2 bases and V by 0 bases; bases with no gene match: 2. CDR1 is SGHRS and CDR2 is YFSETQ in the germline V gene. The CDR3 length is 15 residues. In nucleotides, the CDR3 is TGCGCCAGCAGCTTGGACAGGGGGATCACAGATACGCAGTATTTT. Translated, it gives CASSLDRGITDTQYF.

J is TRBJ2-7 and V is TRBV4-2, with TRBD2 as a possible D gene (6 bases). The CDR3 is 13 amino acids. Per the germline V gene, CDR1 is LGHNA and CDR2 is YNFKEQ. Trimming took off 4 bases at V and 7 bases at J, with 14 bases between the two ends. CDR3 sequence reads: CASSLVGGREQYF. CDR3 sequence (DNA): TGTGCCAGCAGCCTGGTGGGAGGCCGAGAGCAGTACTTC.